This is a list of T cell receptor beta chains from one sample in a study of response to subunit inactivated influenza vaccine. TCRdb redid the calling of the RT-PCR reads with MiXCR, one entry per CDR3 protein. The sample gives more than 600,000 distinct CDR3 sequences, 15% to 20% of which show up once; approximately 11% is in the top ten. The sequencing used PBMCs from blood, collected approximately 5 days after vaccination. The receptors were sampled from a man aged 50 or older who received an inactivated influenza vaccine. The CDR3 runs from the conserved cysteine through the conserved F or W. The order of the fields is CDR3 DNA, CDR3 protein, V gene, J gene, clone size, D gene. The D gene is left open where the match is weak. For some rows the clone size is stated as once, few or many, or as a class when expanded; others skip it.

TGTGCCTGGAGTCTCACTAGCGTGCAGTATTTT	CAWSLTSVQYF	TRBV30	TRBJ2-3	many	TRBD2
TGTGCCAGCAGCTTTGATACCGGGACAGGGTCCTACGAGCAGTACTTC	CASSFDTGTGSYEQYF	TRBV7-2	TRBJ2-7	.	TRBD1
TGCAGTGCCAGGAGGGGGGCTTTGAACACTGAAGCTTTCTTT	CSARRGALNTEAFF	TRBV20-1	TRBJ1-1	.	.
TGCAGTGCTAGAGTTGCAGGGATGAACTATGCAACTAATGAAAAACTGTTTTTT	CSARVAGMNYATNEKLFF	TRBV20-1	TRBJ1-4	.	.
TGTGCCACCAGCAGAGATCGTGAGAACGCCCGCGAGCAGTACTTC	CATSRDRENAREQYF	TRBV15	TRBJ2-7	.	.
TGTGCCAGCAGTTTATGGGCCGAAATGGGCTACACCTTC	CASSLWAEMGYTF	TRBV28	TRBJ1-2	.	.
TGCGCCAGCAGCTTGGATCTGGGACAGGGAACCTACGAGCAGTACTTC	CASSLDLGQGTYEQYF	TRBV5-1	TRBJ2-7	few	TRBD1
TGTGCCACCAGCAAAAGACAGGGTTACCAGCCCCAGCATTTT	CATSKRQGYQPQHF	TRBV15	TRBJ1-5	.	TRBD1
TGCAGTGCTAGGTCCATTCTAGCGGCGAATGAGCAGTTCTTC	CSARSILAANEQFF	TRBV20-1	TRBJ2-1	.	TRBD2
TGTGCCAGCAGCTTGGCAGGGGGAAATACGCAGTATTTT	CASSLAGGNTQYF	TRBV7-9	TRBJ2-3	few	TRBD1
TGTGCCAGCAGCACTCGGCGGGACCGAGAGACCCAGTACTTC	CASSTRRDRETQYF	TRBV5-6	TRBJ2-5	few	.
TGCGCCAGCAACTCCGGGACATCCTCCCGCTACGAGCAGTACTTC	CASNSGTSSRYEQYF	TRBV5-1	TRBJ2-7	.	.
TGCAGTGCTAAAACGAGTAGCTCCTACAATGAGCAGTTCTTC	CSAKTSSSYNEQFF	TRBV20-1	TRBJ2-1	.	.
TGTGCCAGCAGCCAAGTGACAGGGGGCGGCGGCGGGACTGAAGCTTTCTTT	CASSQVTGGGGGTEAFF	TRBV4-2	TRBJ1-1	.	TRBD1
TGTGCCAGCAGGGGACAGGGGAGCGTTCTCGAGCAGTACTTC	CASRGQGSVLEQYF	TRBV28	TRBJ2-7	many	TRBD1
TGTGCCAGCAGCGTAGAACTAGCGGGAGACGCTGAGCAGTTCTTC	CASSVELAGDAEQFF	TRBV9	TRBJ2-1	.	TRBD2
TGTGCCAGCAGCTTAGCGGGGGCCCTTAATTCACCCCTCCACTTT	CASSLAGALNSPLHF	TRBV13	TRBJ1-6	few	.
TGTGCCAGCAGCCGGTCCCGACAGGGGGTAGGAGAGACCCAGTACTTC	CASSRSRQGVGETQYF	TRBV28	TRBJ2-5	.	TRBD1
TGCGCCAGCAGCCAAGAGGGGCCAGATACGCAGTATTTT	CASSQEGPDTQYF	TRBV4-3	TRBJ2-3	.	.
TGCGCCAGCAGCCAAGGGCACCTCTCCTACAATGAGCAGTTCTTC	CASSQGHLSYNEQFF	TRBV4-1	TRBJ2-1	few	.
TGTGCCAGCAGGGTCCCTGAGAACACTGAAGCTTTCTTT	CASRVPENTEAFF	TRBV2	TRBJ1-1	few	.
TGTGCCAGCAGTTTAGCGACTAGCCCAACCAATGAGCAGTTCTTC	CASSLATSPTNEQFF	TRBV27	TRBJ2-1	few	TRBD2
TGTGCCAGCAGTCAGGGGGCGTCAAGCGGGGGTGAAGAGACCCAGTACTTC	CASSQGASSGGEETQYF	TRBV25-1	TRBJ2-5	.	.
TGCAGTGCTAGTGGTGGGAAGCCCTACGAGCAGTACTTC	CSASGGKPYEQYF	TRBV20-1	TRBJ2-7	.	.
TGCAGCGTTATATCCGGACTAGCGGGAGTAGACACCGGGGAGCTGTTTTTT	CSVISGLAGVDTGELFF	TRBV29-1	TRBJ2-2	.	TRBD2
TGTGCCAGCACGACCCCTGGCTCCTATGAGCAGTACTTC	CASTTPGSYEQYF	TRBV28	TRBJ2-7	.	.
TGCAGTGCTAGTTACTTGGGCGGGGGGGTAAGCGATGAGCAGTTCTTC	CSASYLGGGVSDEQFF	TRBV20-1	TRBJ2-1	.	TRBD2
TGTGCCAGCAGTGATGTCCTAGCGGGAGAGGGGTACACAGATACGCAGTATTTT	CASSDVLAGEGYTDTQYF	TRBV2	TRBJ2-3	.	TRBD2
TGCGCCAGCAGCTTGGCCAACCAGGGGGGCGCAGATACGCAGTATTTT	CASSLANQGGADTQYF	TRBV5-1	TRBJ2-3	few	.
TGTGCCAGCAGCTCCCAACTAGCGGGAGGGCATGAGCAGTTCTTC	CASSSQLAGGHEQFF	TRBV7-9	TRBJ2-1	.	TRBD2
TGTGCCAGCAGACGAGGGACAGGGGTAAACACCGGGGAGCTGTTTTTT	CASRRGTGVNTGELFF	TRBV7-2	TRBJ2-2	few	TRBD1
TGCAGTGCTAAGAGGACAGGGGTGGCCTATGGCTACACCTTC	CSAKRTGVAYGYTF	TRBV20-1	TRBJ1-2	few	TRBD1
TGTGCCAGCCTTAGGGACCATAATTCGTATGAGCAGTTCTTC	CASLRDHNSYEQFF	TRBV6-2/TRBV6-3	TRBJ2-1	.	.
TGTGCCAGCAGTTACTCTGGCAGCTCCTCTGGGGCCAACGTCCTGACTTTC	CASSYSGSSSGANVLTF	TRBV6-5	TRBJ2-6	few	.
TGTGCCAGCAGTTCGACAGGGCGGACCACTGAAGCTTTCTTT	CASSSTGRTTEAFF	TRBV28	TRBJ1-1	few	TRBD1